The 2 T cell receptor beta chains below were found in one sample sequenced in a study of blood T cells in healthy people across ages. Through a sample-barcoded 5' primer and a J-beta primer mix, a second PCR was run for about 6 to 12 cycles. MiXCR was run by TCRdb on the 5' RACE reads, yielding one entry per CDR3 protein. Of hundreds of thousands of distinct CDR3 sequences listed, 45% to 50% were seen once; the top ten hold 13%. The specimen sequenced was blood. The receptors were gathered from a young man in good health.

The J gene is TRBJ2-1, the V gene TRBV6-2 or TRBV6-3; D is possibly TRBD1 or TRBD2 (6 bases each). This CDR3 is 15 amino acids long. Germline CDR1 reads MNHEY; CDR2 reads SVGEGT. V shed 6 bases and J shed 4 bases, with 16 bases lying between them. DNA for the CDR3: TGTGCCAGCAGACAGGGACGGGAGTTTTACAATGAGCAGTTCTTC. Translation gives CASRQGREFYNEQFF.

V usage is TRBV29-1 and J usage is TRBJ2-1; 11 bases align to TRBD1. The CDR3 covers 15 residues. CDR1 SQVTM and CDR2 ANQGSEA come from the germline V gene. V lost 6 bases to trimming and J lost 0 bases; unmatched junction nucleotides: 4. The CDR3 loop reads CSVRTGGGSYNEQFF. Written as DNA, the CDR3 is TGCAGCGTCCGGACAGGGGGCGGCTCCTACAATGAGCAGTTCTTC.